The 18 T cell receptor beta chains below all came from one sample that was sequenced in a study of blood T cell repertoires in COVID-19. Profiled with immunoSEQ multiplex PCR; TCRdb holds only in-frame clones, not every one. The sample lists under 350,000 clones; over 75% were seen once. The sample taken for sequencing was peripheral blood. These receptors all stem from a human donor in a cohort sampled during active COVID-19.

This clone appeared a few times. The chain has TRBV7-9 and TRBJ1-3; TRBD1 matches 10 bases. V lost 4 bases and J lost 4; bases outside the gene matches: 7. Looked up from germline, CDR1 is SEHNR and CDR2 is FQNEAQ (reference sequence). This CDR3 has 16 amino acids. Here the CDR3 DNA reads TGTGCCAGCAGCTCCCCCCGGGACAGGGGAGGAAACACCATATATTTT. Amino acid sequence: CASSSPRDRGGNTIYF.

The CDR3 nucleotides are TGTGCTAGTGGTTTGGTGGTGGGGGGGTTGACTGAAGCTTTCTTT. Amino acid sequence: CASGLVVGGLTEAFF. The chain joins TRBV12-5 to TRBJ1-1; possibly TRBD1 for D (5 bases). V gave up 0 bases and J gave up 5 bases, with 13 bases separating them. Per the germline V gene, CDR1 is LGHNT and CDR2 is FRNRAP. This CDR3 is built from 15 residues.

The chain is built from TRBV4-1 and TRBJ2-7, with D tentatively TRBD1 (6 bases). The CDR3 has 15 amino acids. Between the trimmed V and J ends, which lost 3 bases and 0 bases, there was a span of 12 bases. Germline loops: CDR1 MGHRA, CDR2 YSYEKL. CDR3 amino acids: CASSHPGRGSYEQYF. Here the CDR3 DNA reads TGCGCCAGCAGCCACCCCGGCAGGGGCTCCTACGAGCAGTACTTC.

The V call is TRBV5-4, the J call TRBJ2-7, with 10 nucleotides matching TRBD2. Trimming removed 4 bases from V and 0 bases from J; junction bases left unmatched: 7. CDR1 and CDR2 (germline): SGHNT, YYREEE (reference sequence). CDR3 length: 16 residues. The CDR3 coding sequence is TGTGCCAGCAGCCCGGTGGGACTAGCGAGCTCCTACGAGCAGTACTTC. Its translation: CASSPVGLASSYEQYF.

The chain's CDR3 is CASSLPRNYGYTF. CDR3 in DNA: TGTGCCAGCAGTTTACCCAGGAACTATGGCTACACCTTC. The chain is built from TRBV28 and TRBJ1-2, with D uncertain. Germline CDR1 reads MDHEN; CDR2 reads SYDVKM. V lost 2 bases and J lost 2, with 6 bases in between. CDR3 length: 13 amino acids.

This chain uses TRBV14 with TRBJ1-1; D unclear. Germline CDR1 and CDR2: SGHDN and FVKESK. This CDR3 has 14 amino acids. The ends were cut back, 1 base at V and 0 bases at J, with 6 bases in the middle. The CDR3 protein is CASSQAGMNTEAFF. CDR3 coding DNA: TGTGCCAGCAGCCAAGCGGGGATGAACACTGAAGCTTTCTTT.

V usage is TRBV7-9 and J usage is TRBJ2-2; 9 bases match TRBD2. V lost 5 bases and J lost 7; bases outside the gene matches: 8. There are 15 residues in the CDR3. Germline lookup yields CDR1 SEHNR and CDR2 FQNEAQ (reference sequence). CDR3 DNA: TGTGCCAGCAGCCCTCTAGCGGGAAAAGGCGGGGAGCTGTTTTTT. Translation: CASSPLAGKGGELFF.

The chain links TRBV24-1 to TRBJ2-1, with TRBD1 as a possible D gene (5 bases). CDR3 length equals 13 residues. Trimming removed 3 bases from V and 7 bases from J, with 9 bases in between. Germline V lookup: CDR1 KGHDR, CDR2 SFDVKD. The CDR3 sequence is CATSDPAGNEQFF. The DNA for the CDR3 is TGTGCCACCAGTGATCCGGCAGGGAATGAGCAGTTCTTC.

The rearrangement joins TRBV19 to TRBJ2-3, with TRBD1 as a possible D gene (5 bases). The ends were cut back, 0 bases at V and 4 bases at J, with 17 bases in the middle. Germline V gene sequence: CDR1 LNHDA, CDR2 SQIVND (reference sequence). The length of the CDR3 is 17 residues. CDR3 in amino acids: CASSIDGPRVRADTQYF. DNA of the CDR3: TGTGCCAGTAGTATAGATGGCCCTAGGGTCAGGGCAGATACGCAGTATTTT.

The chain carries TRBV10-2 and TRBJ2-7; TRBD2 aligns across 8 bases. The CDR3 covers 13 residues. Germline V gene sequence: CDR1 WSHSY, CDR2 SAAADI. V dropped 8 bases and J dropped 5; count of bases not matched to a gene: 8. CDR3 DNA sequence: TGCGCCAGCCAAGGACTAGCTGGGGACGAGCAGTACTTC. It codes for CASQGLAGDEQYF.

The V gene is TRBV19, the J gene TRBJ2-3, with D perhaps matching TRBD2 (5 bases). Germline CDR1 and CDR2: LNHDA and SQIVND (reference sequence). Between the trimmed V and J ends, which lost 3 bases and 7 bases, there was a span of 20 bases. The CDR3 contains 16 residues. As DNA, the CDR3 is TGTGCCAGTAGTATTTTGAGTGGTGGGAGTCAGTATACGCAGTATTTT. Encoded protein: CASSILSGGSQYTQYF.

The chain has TRBV12-3 or TRBV12-4 and TRBJ1-4, with D possibly matching TRBD1 (6 bases). Trimming stripped 5 bases from V and 7 bases from J, with 8 bases between. The CDR3 spans 12 residues. CDR3 nucleotides: TGTGCCAGCAGTCCACAGGGTGAAAAACTGTTTTTT. This translates into CASSPQGEKLFF.

The chain combines TRBV27 with TRBJ2-7, with 10 positions matching TRBD2. The germline CDR1 and CDR2 sequences are MNHEY and SMNVEV (reference sequence). This CDR3 spans 15 amino acids. The ends lost 2 bases at V and 4 bases at J; junction bases unmatched: 5. CDR3 loop: CASSLVSGRKYEQYF. DNA for the CDR3: TGTGCCAGCAGTTTAGTTAGCGGGAGGAAATACGAGCAGTACTTC.

This chain links TRBV2 with TRBJ1-2; possibly TRBD1 for D (5 bases). V was clipped by 1 base and J by 4 bases, with 13 bases between them. CDR1 and CDR2 from the germline V gene are SNHLY and FYNNEI. The CDR3 runs to 15 residues. CDR3: CASSEVRTFSYGYTF. The CDR3 region has the DNA TGTGCCAGCAGTGAAGTTCGGACATTCAGCTATGGCTACACCTTC. Full variable domain (outside the CDR3, taken from reference TRBV2 and TRBJ1-2): EPEVTQTPSHQVTQMGQEVILRCVPISNHLYFYWYRQILGQKVEFLVSFYNNEISEKSEIFDDQFSVERPDGSNFTLKIRSTKLEDSAMYFCASSEVRTFSYGYTFGSGTRLTVV.

The J gene is TRBJ1-1, the V gene TRBV6-5, with 9 bases aligning to TRBD1. V dropped 6 bases and J dropped 11; count of bases not matched to a gene: 10. In germline, CDR1 is MNHEY, CDR2 SVGAGI. The CDR3 runs 13 residues. The CDR3: CASSQDRGSRAFF. CDR3 coding DNA: TGTGCCAGCAGCCAAGACAGGGGGTCTAGGGCTTTCTTT.

The genes are TRBV19 and TRBJ1-2; 9 bases agree with TRBD1. V dropped 5 bases and J dropped 5; count of bases not matched to a gene: 9. Germline-derived CDR1 and CDR2 are LNHDA and SQIVND (reference sequence). The CDR3 sequence is 15 residues long. The CDR3, as DNA: TGTGCCAGTAGTCTACCGGGACAGGGAACTTATGGCTACACCTTC. Protein: CASSLPGQGTYGYTF.

V and J are TRBV5-1 and TRBJ2-1, with 9 bases matching TRBD2. In germline, CDR1 is SGHRS, CDR2 YFSETQ. The CDR3 totals 14 residues. V was pared by 6 bases and J by 7 bases, with 8 bases of the junction left unmatched. CDR3 nucleotides: TGCGCCAGCACAGGTAGCGGGAGCGGTAATGAGCAGTTCTTC. Protein sequence: CASTGSGSGNEQFF. The variable domain in full, completed from reference TRBV5-1 and TRBJ2-1, reads KAGVTQTPRYLIKTRGQQVTLSCSPISGHRSVSWYQQTPGQGLQFLFEYFSETQRNKGNFPGRFSGRQFSNSRSEMNVSTLELGDSALYLCASTGSGSGNEQFFGPGTRLTVL.

This chain joins TRBV15 and TRBJ2-3; D is unresolved. The CDR3 has 13 amino acids. Germline V gene lookup returns CDR1 LNHNV and CDR2 YYDKDF (reference sequence). V gave up 5 bases and J gave up 8 bases, with 14 bases separating them. This chain's CDR3 is CATSRSGSFTQYF. CDR3 nucleotides: TGTGCCACCAGCCGGAGTGGTAGTTTTACGCAGTATTTT.